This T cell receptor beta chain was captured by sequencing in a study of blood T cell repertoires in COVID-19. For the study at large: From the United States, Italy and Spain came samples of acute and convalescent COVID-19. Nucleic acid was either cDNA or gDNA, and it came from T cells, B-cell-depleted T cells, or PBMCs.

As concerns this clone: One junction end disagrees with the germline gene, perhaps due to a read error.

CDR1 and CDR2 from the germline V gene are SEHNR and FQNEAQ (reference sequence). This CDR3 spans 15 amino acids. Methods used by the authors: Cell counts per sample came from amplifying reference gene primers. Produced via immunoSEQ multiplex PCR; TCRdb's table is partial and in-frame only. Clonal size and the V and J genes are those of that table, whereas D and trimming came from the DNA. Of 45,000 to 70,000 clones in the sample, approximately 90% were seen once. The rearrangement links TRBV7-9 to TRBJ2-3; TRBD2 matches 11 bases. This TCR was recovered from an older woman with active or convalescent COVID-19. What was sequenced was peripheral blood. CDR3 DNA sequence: TGTGCCAGCAACTTAATAGCGGGAGGGGCAGATACGCAGTATTTT. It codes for CASNLIAGGADTQYF.